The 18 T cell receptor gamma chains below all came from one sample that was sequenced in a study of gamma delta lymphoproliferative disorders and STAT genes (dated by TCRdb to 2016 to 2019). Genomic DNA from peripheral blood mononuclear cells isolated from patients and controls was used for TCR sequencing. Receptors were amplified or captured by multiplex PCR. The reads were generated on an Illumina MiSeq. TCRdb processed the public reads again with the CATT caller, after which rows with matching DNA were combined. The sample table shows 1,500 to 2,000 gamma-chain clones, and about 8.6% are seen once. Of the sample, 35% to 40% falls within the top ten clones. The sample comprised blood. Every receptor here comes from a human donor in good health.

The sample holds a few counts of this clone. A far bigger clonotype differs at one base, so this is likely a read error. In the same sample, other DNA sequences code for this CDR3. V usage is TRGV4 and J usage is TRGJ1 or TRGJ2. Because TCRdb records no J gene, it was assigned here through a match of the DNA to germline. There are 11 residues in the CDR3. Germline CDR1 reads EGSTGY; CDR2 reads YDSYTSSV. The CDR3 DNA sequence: TGTGCCACCTGGCACTATTACAAGAAACTCTTT. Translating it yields CATWHYYKKLF.

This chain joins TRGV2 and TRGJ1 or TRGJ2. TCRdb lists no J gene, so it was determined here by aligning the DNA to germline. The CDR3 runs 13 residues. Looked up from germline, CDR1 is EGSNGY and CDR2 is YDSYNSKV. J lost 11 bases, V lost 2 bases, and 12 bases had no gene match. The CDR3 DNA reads TGTGCCACCTGGGACGAGTTCGGCGGCGAGAAACTCTTT. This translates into CATWDEFGGEKLF.

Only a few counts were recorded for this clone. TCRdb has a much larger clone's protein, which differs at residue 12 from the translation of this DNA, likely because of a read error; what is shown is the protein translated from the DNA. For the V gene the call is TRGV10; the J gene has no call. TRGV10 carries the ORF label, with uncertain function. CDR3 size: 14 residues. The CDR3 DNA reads TGTGCTGCGTGGGATTATTGGGACTATTATAAGAACCTCTTT. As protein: CAAWDYWDYYKNLF.

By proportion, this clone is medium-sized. CDR3 sequence (DNA): TGTGCCTTGTGGGAACAAGATTATTATAAGAAACTCTTT. Its protein product is CALWEQDYYKKLF. V usage is TRGV9 and J usage is TRGJ1 or TRGJ2. The J gene was not available in TCRdb and was assigned here by matching the DNA to germline segments. Trimming cost V 4 bases and J 2 bases; bases outside gene matches: 5. The CDR3 is 13 amino acids. Germline assignment: CDR1 GITISATS and CDR2 ISYDGTV (reference sequence).

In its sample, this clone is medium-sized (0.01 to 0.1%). The CDR3: CATEGIWIKTF. CDR3 DNA sequence: TGTGCCACGGAGGGGATTTGGATCAAGACGTTT. The chain recombines TRGV2 with TRGJP2. As TCRdb names no J gene, one was assigned here on the basis of a DNA match to germline. The CDR3 spans 11 residues. Germline assignment: CDR1 EGSNGY and CDR2 YDSYNSKV. Trimming removed 10 bases from V and 10 bases from J; junction bases left unmatched: 9.

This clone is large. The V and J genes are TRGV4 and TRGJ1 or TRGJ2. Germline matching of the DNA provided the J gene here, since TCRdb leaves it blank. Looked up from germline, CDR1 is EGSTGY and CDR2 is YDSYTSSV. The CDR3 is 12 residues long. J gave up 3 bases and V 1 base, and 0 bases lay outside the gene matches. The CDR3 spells CATWDGYYKKLF. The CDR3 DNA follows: TGTGCCACCTGGGATGGTTATTATAAGAAACTCTTT.

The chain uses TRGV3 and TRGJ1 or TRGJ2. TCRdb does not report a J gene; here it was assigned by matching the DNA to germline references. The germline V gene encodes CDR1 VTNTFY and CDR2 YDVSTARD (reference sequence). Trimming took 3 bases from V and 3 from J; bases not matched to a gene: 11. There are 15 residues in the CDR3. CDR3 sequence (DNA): TGTGCCACCTGGGACGCGCTCTTGGGTTATTATAAGAAACTCTTT. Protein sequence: CATWDALLGYYKKLF.

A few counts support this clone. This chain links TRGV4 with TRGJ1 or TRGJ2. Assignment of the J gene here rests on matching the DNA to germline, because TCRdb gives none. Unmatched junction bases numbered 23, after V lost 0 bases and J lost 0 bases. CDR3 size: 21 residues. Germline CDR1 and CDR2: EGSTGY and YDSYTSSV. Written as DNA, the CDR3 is TGTGCCACCTGGGATGGGCCGGGCCGCTCGGCCCCCGTATCGAATTATTATAAGAAACTCTTT. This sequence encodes CATWDGPGRSAPVSNYYKKLF.

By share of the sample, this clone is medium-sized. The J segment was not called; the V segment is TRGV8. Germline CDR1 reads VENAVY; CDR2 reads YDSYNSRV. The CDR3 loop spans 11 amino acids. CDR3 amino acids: CATWAKTEVLF. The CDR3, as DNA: TGTGCCACCTGGGCTAAAACTGAGGTACTCTTT.

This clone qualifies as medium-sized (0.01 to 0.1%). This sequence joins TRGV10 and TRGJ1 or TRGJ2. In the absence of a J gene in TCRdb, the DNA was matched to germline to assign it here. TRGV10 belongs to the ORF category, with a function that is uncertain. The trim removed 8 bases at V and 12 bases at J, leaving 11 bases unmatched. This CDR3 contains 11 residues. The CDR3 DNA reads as TGTGCTGCGTGGGAGTCCCCTAGGAAACTCTTT. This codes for CAAWESPRKLF.

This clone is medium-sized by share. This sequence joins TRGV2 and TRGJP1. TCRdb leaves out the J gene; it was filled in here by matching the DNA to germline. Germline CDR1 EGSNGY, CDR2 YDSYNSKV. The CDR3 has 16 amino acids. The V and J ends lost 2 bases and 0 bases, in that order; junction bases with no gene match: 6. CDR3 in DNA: TGTGCCACCTGGGACGTTCCCCATACCACTGGTTGGTTCAAGATATTT. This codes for CATWDVPHTTGWFKIF.

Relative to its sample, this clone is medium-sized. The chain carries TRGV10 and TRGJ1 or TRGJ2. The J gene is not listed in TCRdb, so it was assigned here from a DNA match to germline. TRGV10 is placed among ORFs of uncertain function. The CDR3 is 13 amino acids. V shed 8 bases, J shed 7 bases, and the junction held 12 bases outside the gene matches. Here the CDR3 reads CAAWDYLGYKKLF. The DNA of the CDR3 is TGTGCTGCGTGGGATTACCTAGGCTATAAGAAACTCTTT.

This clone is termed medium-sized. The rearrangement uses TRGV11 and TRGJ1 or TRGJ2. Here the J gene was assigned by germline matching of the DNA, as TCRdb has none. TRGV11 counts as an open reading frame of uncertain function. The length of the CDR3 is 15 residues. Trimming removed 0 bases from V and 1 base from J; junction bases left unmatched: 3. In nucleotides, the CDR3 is TGTGCCTGCTGGATTAGGCACCTCAATTATTATAAGAAACTCTTT. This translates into CACWIRHLNYYKKLF.

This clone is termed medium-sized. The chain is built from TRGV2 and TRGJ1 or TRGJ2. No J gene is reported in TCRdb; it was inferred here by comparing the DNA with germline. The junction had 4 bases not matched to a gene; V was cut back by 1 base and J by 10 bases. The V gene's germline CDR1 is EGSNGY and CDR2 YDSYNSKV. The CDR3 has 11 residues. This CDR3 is CATWDGRKKLF. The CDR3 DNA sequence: TGTGCCACCTGGGACGGTCGAAAGAAACTCTTT.

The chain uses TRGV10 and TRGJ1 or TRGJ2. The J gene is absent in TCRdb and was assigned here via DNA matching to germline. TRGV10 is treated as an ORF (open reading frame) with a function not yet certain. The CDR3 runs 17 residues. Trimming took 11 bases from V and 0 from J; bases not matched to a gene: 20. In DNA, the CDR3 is TGTGCTGCGGGGGGCGATAGGGAACGGGCGAATTATTATAAGAAACTCTTT. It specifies CAAGGDRERANYYKKLF.

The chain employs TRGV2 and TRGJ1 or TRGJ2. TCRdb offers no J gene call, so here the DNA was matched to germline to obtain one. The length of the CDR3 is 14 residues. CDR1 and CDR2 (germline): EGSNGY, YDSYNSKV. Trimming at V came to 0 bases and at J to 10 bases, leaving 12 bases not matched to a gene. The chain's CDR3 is CATWDGLSRVKKLF. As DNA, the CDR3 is TGTGCCACCTGGGACGGGCTGTCCAGGGTCAAGAAACTCTTT.

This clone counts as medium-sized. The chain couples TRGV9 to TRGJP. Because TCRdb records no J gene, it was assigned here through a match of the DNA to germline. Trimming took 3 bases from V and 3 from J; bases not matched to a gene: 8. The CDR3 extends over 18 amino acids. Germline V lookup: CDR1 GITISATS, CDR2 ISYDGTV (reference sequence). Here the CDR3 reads CALWEFAMQELGKKIKVF. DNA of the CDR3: TGTGCCTTGTGGGAGTTTGCCATGCAAGAGTTGGGCAAAAAAATCAAGGTATTT.

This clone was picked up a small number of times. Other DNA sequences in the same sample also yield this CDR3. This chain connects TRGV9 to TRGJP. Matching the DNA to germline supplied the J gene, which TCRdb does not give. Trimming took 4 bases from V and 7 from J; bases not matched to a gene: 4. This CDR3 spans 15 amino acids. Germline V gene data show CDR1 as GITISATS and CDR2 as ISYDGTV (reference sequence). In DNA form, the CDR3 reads TGTGCCTTGTGGGAACGTGAGTTGGGCAAAAAAATCAAGGTATTT. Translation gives CALWERELGKKIKVF.